This TCR beta chain is from a study of blood T cells in healthy people across ages. Study-level results: With age, beta diversity per million T cells declined roughly linearly, significantly by 30 to 50.

This clonotype appeared a few times. Its antigen is undetermined. Donation came from healthy Caucasian individuals in Russia who were aged about 6 to 95. Approximately 9.7 milliliters was the volume of peripheral blood drawn from each donor. A second about 7 to 12 cycle PCR used barcoded and J-beta primers. TCRdb analysed the 5' RACE reads with MiXCR anew, one entry per CDR3 protein. The table records hundreds of thousands of distinct CDR3 sequences, under 25% of them present only once. The V and J ends lost 2 bases and 5 bases respectively, with 15 bases between them. This CDR3 comprises 15 residues. Germline lookup yields CDR1 MNHEY and CDR2 SVGAGI.

This chain connects TRBV6-5 to TRBJ2-5, with TRBD1 as a possible D gene (7 bases). The TCR comes from a man between 65 and 85 years old in good health. Sequencing was performed on blood. CDR3 sequence reads: CASSYGGTAQETQYF. The CDR3 DNA sequence: TGTGCCAGCAGTTACGGCGGGACAGCCCAGGAGACCCAGTACTTC.